The clone carrying this T cell receptor beta chain was seen repeatedly, ten times or more. The diagnoses drew upon clinical symptoms, serum thyroxine and TRAb, thyroid ultrasound and orbital computed tomography. These data belong to a study of T cells in Graves' hyperthyroidism and ophthalmopathy. Regions amplified from RNA transcripts were the TCR beta CDR3 regions. Carried out on the TCR CDR3, a first-round RT-PCR used the HTBI primer set. TCRdb re-analysed the multiplex PCR reads in MiXCR, keeping a single row per CDR3 protein. The sample carries hundreds of thousands of distinct CDR3 sequences, around 13% recorded once. The source of this sequence is a young woman with Graves' hyperthyroidism. The sample comprised blood.

CDR3: CASSEGGRRADTQYF. The CDR3 bases are TGTGCCAGCAGTGAAGGCGGGAGGCGAGCAGATACGCAGTATTTT. The chain combines TRBV2 with TRBJ2-3, with TRBD2 matching over 8 bases. This CDR3 has 15 residues. V was pared by 1 base and J by 4 bases, with 4 bases of the junction left unmatched. Germline CDR1 reads SNHLY; CDR2 reads FYNNEI.